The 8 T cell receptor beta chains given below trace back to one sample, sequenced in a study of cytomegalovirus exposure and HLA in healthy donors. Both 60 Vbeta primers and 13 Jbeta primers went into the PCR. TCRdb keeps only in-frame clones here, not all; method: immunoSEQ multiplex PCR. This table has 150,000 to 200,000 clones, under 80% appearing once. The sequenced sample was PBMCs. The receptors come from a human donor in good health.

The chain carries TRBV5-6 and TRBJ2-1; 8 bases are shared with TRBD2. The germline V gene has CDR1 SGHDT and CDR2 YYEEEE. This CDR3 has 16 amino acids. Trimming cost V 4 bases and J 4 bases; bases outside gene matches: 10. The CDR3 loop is CASSPLRAGDYNEQFF. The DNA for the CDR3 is TGTGCCAGCAGCCCCTTACGAGCGGGGGATTACAATGAGCAGTTCTTC. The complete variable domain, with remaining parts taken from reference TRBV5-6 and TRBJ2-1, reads DAGVTQSPTHLIKTRGQQVTLRCSPKSGHDTVSWYQQALGQGPQFIFQYYEEEERQRGNFPDRFSGHQFPNYSSELNVNALLLGDSALYLCASSPLRAGDYNEQFFGPGTRLTVL.

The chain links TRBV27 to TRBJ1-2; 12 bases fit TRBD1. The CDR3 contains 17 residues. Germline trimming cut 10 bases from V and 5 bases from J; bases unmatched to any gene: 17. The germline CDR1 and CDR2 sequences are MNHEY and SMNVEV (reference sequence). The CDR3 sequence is CAIRPGQGAPPRYGYTF. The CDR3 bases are TGTGCCATCAGGCCGGGACAGGGGGCCCCCCCTAGGTATGGCTACACCTTC.

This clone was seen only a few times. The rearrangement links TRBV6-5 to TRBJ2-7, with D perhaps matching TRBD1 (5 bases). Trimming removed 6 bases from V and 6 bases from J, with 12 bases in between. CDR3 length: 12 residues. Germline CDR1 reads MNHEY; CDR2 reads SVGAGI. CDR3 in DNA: TGTGCCAGCAGCCGAACAGGCGCCGAGCAGTACTTC. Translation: CASSRTGAEQYF.

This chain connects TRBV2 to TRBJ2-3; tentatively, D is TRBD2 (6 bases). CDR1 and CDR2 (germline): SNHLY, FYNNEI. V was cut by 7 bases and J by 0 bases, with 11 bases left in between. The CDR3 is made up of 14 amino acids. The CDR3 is CASIGSGSTDTQYF. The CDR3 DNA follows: TGTGCCAGCATTGGTAGCGGTAGCACAGATACGCAGTATTTT. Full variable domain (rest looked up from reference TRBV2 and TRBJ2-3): EPEVTQTPSHQVTQMGQEVILRCVPISNHLYFYWYRQILGQKVEFLVSFYNNEISEKSEIFDDQFSVERPDGSNFTLKIRSTKLEDSAMYFCASIGSGSTDTQYFGPGTRLTVL.

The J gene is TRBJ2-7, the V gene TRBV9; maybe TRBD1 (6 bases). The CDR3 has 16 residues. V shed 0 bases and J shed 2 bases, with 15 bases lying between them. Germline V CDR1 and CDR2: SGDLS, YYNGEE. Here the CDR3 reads CASSVAGEQLTYEQYF. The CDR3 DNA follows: TGTGCCAGCAGCGTAGCAGGGGAGCAACTTACCTACGAGCAGTACTTC. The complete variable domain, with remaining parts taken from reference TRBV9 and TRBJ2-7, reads DSGVTQTPKHLITATGQRVTLRCSPRSGDLSVYWYQQSLDQGLQFLIQYYNGEERAKGNILERFSAQQFPDLHSELNLSSLELGDSALYFCASSVAGEQLTYEQYFGPGTRLTVT.

The CDR3 region has the DNA TGTGCCAGCAGCTTAGACAGGGACTCTGGAAACACCATATATTTT. This codes for CASSLDRDSGNTIYF. This chain joins TRBV7-6 and TRBJ1-3, with D tentatively TRBD1 (6 bases). Germline loops: CDR1 SGHVS, CDR2 FNYEAQ. V lost 1 base and J lost 0, with 7 bases in between. This CDR3 contains 15 residues.

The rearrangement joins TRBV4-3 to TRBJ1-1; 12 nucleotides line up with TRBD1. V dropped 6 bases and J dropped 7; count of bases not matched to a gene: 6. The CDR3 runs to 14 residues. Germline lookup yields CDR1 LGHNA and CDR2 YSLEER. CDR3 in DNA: TGCGCCAGCAGGGGGGACAGGGGGCTTGGTGAAGCTTTCTTT. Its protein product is CASRGDRGLGEAFF.

The CDR3 loop reads CASSESIERNTIYF. CDR3 nucleotides: TGCGCCAGCAGTGAGTCTATCGAGCGAAACACCATATATTTT. The chain has TRBV10-1 and TRBJ1-3; D is undetermined. The CDR3 runs to 14 residues. The germline V gene has CDR1 WNHNN and CDR2 SYGVQD (reference sequence). Trimming took 0 bases from V and 5 from J, leaving 8 bases between them.